The entry below gives a single TCR beta chain sequence along with its context. This specimen belongs to a study of blood T cell repertoires in COVID-19. About the research overall: Acute-phase and convalescent COVID-19 samples originated in the United States, Italy and Spain. T cells, B-cell-depleted T cells, or PBMCs supplied cDNA or gDNA.

The authors' processing: Cell counts per sample came from amplifying reference gene primers. Produced via immunoSEQ multiplex PCR; TCRdb's table is partial and in-frame only. V, J and clone size are those of that table, while D and trimming were read from the DNA. The table includes 300,000 to 400,000 clones, around four fifths detected once. There are 13 residues in the CDR3. Deletions cut 7 bases from V and 3 bases from J, with 10 bases between. Looked up from germline, CDR1 is SGHVS and CDR2 is FQNEAQ. The TCR was taken from a man aged 25 to 40 with active or convalescent COVID-19. The sequenced sample was peripheral blood. The rearrangement joins TRBV7-8 to TRBJ1-3; D not resolved. The chain's CDR3 is CASTSPGGNTIYF. DNA for the CDR3: TGTGCCAGCACCTCTCCGGGTGGAAACACCATATATTTT.